The T cell receptor (beta chain) under discussion was sequenced for a study of technical replicates of blood from a handful of donors. Using immunoSEQ multiplex PCR, the repertoire was profiled, and TCRdb retains in-frame clones only, with some absent. The table lists about 88,000 clones, about 95% of them singletons, with roughly 0.35% in the top ten. This CDR3 contains 13 residues. CDR1 SGHNT and CDR2 YYREEE come from the germline V gene (reference sequence). The germline V and J ends were trimmed by 7 bases and 0 bases, with 8 bases remaining between them. The sequenced material came from T cells isolated from PBMCs. The TCR originated in a human donor in good health. J is TRBJ1-3 and V is TRBV5-4, with TRBD1 as a possible D gene (5 bases). The CDR3 protein is CASGQGSGNTIYF. CDR3 coding DNA: TGTGCCAGCGGGCAGGGCTCTGGAAACACCATATATTTT.